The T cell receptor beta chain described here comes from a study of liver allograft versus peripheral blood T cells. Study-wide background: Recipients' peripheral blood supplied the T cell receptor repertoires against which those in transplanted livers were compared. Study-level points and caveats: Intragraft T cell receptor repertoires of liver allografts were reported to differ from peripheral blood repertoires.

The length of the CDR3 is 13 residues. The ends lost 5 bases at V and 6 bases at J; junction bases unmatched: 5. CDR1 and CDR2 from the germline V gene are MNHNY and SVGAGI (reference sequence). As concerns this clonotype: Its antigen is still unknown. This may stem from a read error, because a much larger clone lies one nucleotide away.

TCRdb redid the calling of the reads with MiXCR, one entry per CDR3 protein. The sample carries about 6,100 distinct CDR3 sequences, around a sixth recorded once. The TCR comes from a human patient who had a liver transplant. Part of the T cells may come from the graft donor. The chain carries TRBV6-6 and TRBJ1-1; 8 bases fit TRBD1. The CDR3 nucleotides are TGTGCCAGCAGTGAGTCACAGGGGGCTGAAGCTTTCTTT. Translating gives CASSESQGAEAFF.